The 2 T cell receptor beta chains below all came from one sample that was sequenced in a study of blood T cell repertoires in COVID-19. Clones were sequenced by immunoSEQ multiplex PCR, and TCRdb holds only the in-frame ones, with some missing. Of about 33,000 clones listed, 70% to 90% are singletons. The specimen was peripheral blood. The receptors were sampled from a man between 65 and 79 years old with acute or convalescent COVID-19.

In this sample, this clone turned up once. The genes are TRBV28 and TRBJ2-7; 10 bases fit TRBD1. CDR1 and CDR2 (germline): MDHEN, SYDVKM. There are 15 residues in the CDR3. V trimming: 6 bases; J trimming: 4 bases; junction bases outside the gene matches: 9. CDR3 nucleotide sequence: TGTGCCAGCAGACAGGACAGGGGGTTCCTTTACGAGCAGTACTTC. Its translation: CASRQDRGFLYEQYF.

This rearrangement joins TRBV30 to TRBJ1-1, with TRBD1 matching over 7 bases. With V trimmed by 3 bases and J by 0 bases, 1 base remained unmatched. There are 13 residues in the CDR3. Germline loops: CDR1 GTSNPN, CDR2 SVGIG (reference sequence). The CDR3 sequence: CAWRGQLNTEAFF. CDR3 sequence (DNA): TGTGCCTGGAGGGGACAGCTGAACACTGAAGCTTTCTTT.